Below, one TCR beta chain is given with its context. Both 60 Vbeta primers and 13 Jbeta primers went into the PCR. Profiling relied on immunoSEQ multiplex PCR, and the TCRdb table lists in-frame clones only, not all of them. This sample has approximately 170,000 clones; roughly 80% occur once, and the top ten carry roughly 2%. The length of the CDR3 is 15 residues. Per germline, CDR1 SGHTS and CDR2 YDEGEE. The ends lost 3 bases at V and 3 bases at J; junction bases unmatched: 5. This sample is drawn from a study of cytomegalovirus exposure and HLA in healthy donors. J is TRBJ2-7 and V is TRBV5-8; TRBD2 agrees at 11 bases. Sequencing was done on a sample of PBMCs. This receptor was taken from a human donor in good health. CDR3 nucleotide sequence: TGTGCCAGCAGCTCTAGGACTAGCGGGTACTACGAGCAGTACTTC. Its translation is CASSSRTSGYYEQYF.